These 22 T cell receptor beta chains originate from one sample sequenced in a study of T cell responses to AZD1222 COVID-19 vaccine. Assay used: immunoSEQ multiplex PCR; TCRdb lists only in-frame clones, some missing. The sample includes around 100,000 clones, about 88% of them seen just once. This sample comprised peripheral blood, obtained on day 0 of AZD1222 vaccination. Receptors originate from an adult in good health.

The J gene is TRBJ1-2, the V gene TRBV27, with no clear D. CDR1 MNHEY and CDR2 SMNVEV come from the germline V gene (reference sequence). The CDR3 covers 14 residues. V was trimmed by 2 bases and J by 8 bases, leaving 15 bases between them. DNA of the CDR3: TGTGCCAGCAGTTTACGTGGGTTTCGGAGGGGCTACACCTTC. Protein product: CASSLRGFRRGYTF.

The chain is built from TRBV2 and TRBJ1-1; D ambiguous. The V end lost 8 bases, the J end lost 5 bases, and 15 bases lay between the germline ends. This CDR3 is 13 amino acids long. CDR1 and CDR2 from the germline V gene are SNHLY and FYNNEI. The CDR3 bases are TGTGCCAGCGAAGAGCCATTGGGTACTGAAGCTTTCTTT. Protein sequence: CASEEPLGTEAFF.

The rearrangement joins TRBV5-5 to TRBJ2-3; a possible D gene is TRBD2 (5 bases). This CDR3 is built from 14 residues. V dropped 4 bases and J dropped 1 base, with 10 bases sitting between them. Per the germline V gene, CDR1 is SGHKS and CDR2 is YYEKEE (reference sequence). Here the CDR3 DNA reads TGTGCCAGCAGCCCCGGACTGGGCACAGATACGCAGTATTTT. Amino acid sequence: CASSPGLGTDTQYF.

The chain uses TRBV6-5 and TRBJ2-7, with D possibly being TRBD1 (6 bases). In germline, CDR1 is MNHEY, CDR2 SVGAGI. Trimming took 0 bases from V and 6 from J, leaving 9 bases between them. This CDR3 contains 13 residues. The DNA for the CDR3 is TGTGCCAGCAGTTACTCGGGGGCAGGCGAGCAGTACTTC. Residues: CASSYSGAGEQYF.

V and J are TRBV6-5 and TRBJ1-3; D is unresolved. The length of the CDR3 is 13 residues. Germline assignment: CDR1 MNHEY and CDR2 SVGAGI. V lost 0 bases and J lost 4, with 4 bases in between. The CDR3 sequence: CASSYSLGNTIYF. In DNA, the CDR3 is TGTGCCAGCAGTTACTCTCTGGGAAACACCATATATTTT.

This chain connects TRBV19 to TRBJ2-2, with a tentative D call TRBD2 (6 bases). The CDR3 sequence is 14 residues long. The V gene's germline CDR1 is LNHDA and CDR2 SQIVND (reference sequence). The V gene lost 3 bases and the J gene lost 4 bases, with 9 bases spanning the gap. CDR3 region: CASSIAGFTGELFF. The CDR3 DNA is TGTGCCAGTAGTATTGCGGGGTTCACCGGGGAGCTGTTTTTT.

The rearrangement links TRBV6-5 to TRBJ1-2; D gene unclear. The CDR3 consists of 15 residues. From germline, CDR1 is MNHEY and CDR2 SVGAGI. The ends were cut back, 7 bases at V and 7 bases at J, with 22 bases in the middle. The CDR3 loop is CASTPGPPLSSGYTF. The CDR3 coding sequence is TGTGCCAGCACACCCGGGCCCCCGCTTAGTTCTGGCTACACCTTC.

The rearrangement links TRBV5-1 to TRBJ1-1, with D possibly matching TRBD1 (5 bases). There are 15 residues in the CDR3. The germline gives CDR1 SGHRS, CDR2 YFSETQ. Trimming cost V 0 bases and J 1 base, with 10 bases left between them. CDR3 nucleotide sequence: TGCGCCAGCAGCTTGGCGTTGGGGGGGAACACTGAAGCTTTCTTT. The encoded protein is CASSLALGGNTEAFF.

J is TRBJ1-1 and V is TRBV13; maybe TRBD1 (5 bases). Germline V gene data show CDR1 as PRHDT and CDR2 as FYEKMQ (reference sequence). V gave up 5 bases and J gave up 0 bases, with 13 bases separating them. The CDR3 runs to 15 residues. CDR3 DNA: TGTGCCAGCAGCCCGGAGTACAGGATGAACACTGAAGCTTTCTTT. Protein sequence: CASSPEYRMNTEAFF. Combining the CDR3 with reference TRBV13 and TRBJ1-1 gives the whole variable domain AAGVIQSPRHLIKEKRETATLKCYPIPRHDTVYWYQQGPGQDPQFLISFYEKMQSDKGSIPDRFSAQQFSDYHSELNMSSLELGDSALYFCASSPEYRMNTEAFFGQGTRLTVV.

The table lists this clone with a count of one. The genes are TRBV9 and TRBJ1-1; TRBD1 matches 10 bases. Losses at the gene ends were 0 bases for V and 11 bases for J; bases not matched to a gene: 10. The CDR3 is 15 amino acids. The V gene's germline CDR1 is SGDLS and CDR2 YYNGEE. The CDR3 loop reads CASSVGDTGQGTAFF. The CDR3 nucleotides read TGTGCCAGCAGCGTAGGGGATACGGGACAGGGGACGGCTTTCTTT.

This chain links TRBV2 with TRBJ2-3, with D uncertain. CDR3 size: 13 residues. V was shortened by 0 bases and J by 7 bases, with 8 bases between the two germline ends. Germline V gives CDR1 SNHLY, CDR2 FYNNEI. The CDR3 spells CASSEAQLHTQYF. As DNA, the CDR3 is TGTGCCAGCAGTGAAGCCCAGCTCCATACGCAGTATTTT.

The V call is TRBV5-1, the J call TRBJ2-2; 9 nucleotides align to TRBD1. The CDR3 runs to 15 residues. Per the germline V gene, CDR1 is SGHRS and CDR2 is YFSETQ. V lost 7 bases to trimming and J lost 4 bases; unmatched junction nucleotides: 8. CDR3 in DNA: TGCGCCAGCTTCCCTAGACAGGGGGGCACCGGGGAGCTGTTTTTT. Protein: CASFPRQGGTGELFF.

This clone turned up a few times. V is TRBV4-2 and J is TRBJ1-4; 7 bases align to TRBD1. Looked up from germline, CDR1 is LGHNA and CDR2 is YNFKEQ. This CDR3 comprises 16 residues. V was clipped by 3 bases and J by 0 bases; unmatched bases: 4. The CDR3 loop is CASSQGQTTTNEKLFF. DNA for the CDR3: TGTGCCAGCAGCCAGGGACAGACTACAACTAATGAAAAACTGTTTTTT.

This clone was seen once. The rearrangement joins TRBV5-8 to TRBJ1-1, with D perhaps matching TRBD1 (5 bases). Germline CDR1 is SGHTS and CDR2 is YDEGEE. V was cut by 1 base and J by 1 base, with 11 bases left in between. The CDR3 has 15 residues. The CDR3 sequence: CASSLMGVRNTEAFF. The CDR3 DNA is TGTGCCAGCAGCTTGATGGGGGTGAGGAACACTGAAGCTTTCTTT.

The chain is built from TRBV3-1 (or the pseudogene TRBV3-2) and TRBJ1-3; 7 bases align to TRBD1. The germline V gene has CDR1 LGHDT and CDR2 YNNKEL (reference sequence). J lost 4 bases, V lost 3 bases, and 3 bases had no gene match. This CDR3 has 14 amino acids. CDR3 loop: CASSQRGQGNTIYF. The CDR3 coding sequence is TGTGCCAGCAGCCAGCGGGGACAGGGAAACACCATATATTTT.

This clone came up once. V and J are TRBV9 and TRBJ2-1, with 8 bases fitting TRBD2. Germline trimming cut 2 bases from V and 2 bases from J; bases unmatched to any gene: 6. The CDR3 is 16 residues long. The germline gives CDR1 SGDLS, CDR2 YYNGEE. In nucleotides, the CDR3 is TGTGCCAGCAGCGTTCCGGGAGGGTCGGCCTACAATGAGCAGTTCTTC. Protein product: CASSVPGGSAYNEQFF.

On this clone itself: In this CDR3 the conserved last residue, phenylalanine or tryptophan, is missing, so a read error is likely. This chain joins TRBV19 and TRBJ1-6; 9 nucleotides match TRBD1. The V gene's germline CDR1 is LNHDA and CDR2 SQIVND (reference sequence). With V trimmed by 5 bases and J by 7 bases, 0 bases remained unmatched. There are 13 residues in the CDR3. CDR3 protein: CASSDRGNSPLHL. CDR3 nucleotides: TGTGCCAGTAGTGACAGGGGGAATTCACCCCTCCACCTT.

The CDR3 here is CASSGQVYGYTF. The CDR3 coding sequence is TGTGCCAGCAGTGGGCAGGTCTATGGCTACACCTTC. The chain employs TRBV2 and TRBJ1-2; D unresolved. Germline loops: CDR1 SNHLY, CDR2 FYNNEI. The CDR3 contains 12 residues. Deletions cut 4 bases from V and 4 bases from J, with 7 bases between.

The V and J genes are TRBV7-3 and TRBJ2-2; 9 nucleotides align to TRBD1. Per the germline V gene, CDR1 is SGHTA and CDR2 is FQGTGA. The CDR3 contains 15 residues. J was trimmed by 6 bases and V by 3 bases; bases with no gene match: 5. The CDR3: CASSFTGGASGELFF. CDR3 nucleotide sequence: TGTGCCAGCAGCTTTACAGGGGGCGCTTCCGGGGAGCTGTTTTTT.

The chain has TRBV5-6 and TRBJ1-4; the D gene is possibly TRBD1 (5 bases). The CDR3 has 15 amino acids. V lost 4 bases, J lost 5 bases, and 15 bases lay in between. CDR1 is SGHDT, CDR2 YYEEEE, per germline. The DNA for the CDR3 is TGTGCCAGCAGCCCCCCAGGGAGTCAAAATGAAAAACTGTTTTTT. It is translated as CASSPPGSQNEKLFF.

The chain recombines TRBV3-1 (or the pseudogene TRBV3-2) with TRBJ1-1; D uncertain. The length of the CDR3 is 13 residues. CDR1 is LGHDT, CDR2 YNNKEL, per germline (reference sequence). With 6 bases removed from V and 1 base from J, the gap between germline ends came to 9 bases. CDR3 protein: CASRRTGNTEAFF. Written as DNA, the CDR3 is TGTGCCAGCAGGCGTACGGGGAACACTGAAGCTTTCTTT.

J is TRBJ2-3 and V is TRBV5-4; TRBD2 matches at 7 bases. The CDR3 loop spans 18 amino acids. From germline, CDR1 is SGHNT and CDR2 YYREEE (reference sequence). The ends lost 3 bases at V and 4 bases at J; junction bases unmatched: 17. The CDR3 here is CASSSWTSGTVSPDTQYF. Here the CDR3 DNA reads TGTGCCAGCAGCTCTTGGACTAGTGGGACCGTGTCCCCAGATACGCAGTATTTT.